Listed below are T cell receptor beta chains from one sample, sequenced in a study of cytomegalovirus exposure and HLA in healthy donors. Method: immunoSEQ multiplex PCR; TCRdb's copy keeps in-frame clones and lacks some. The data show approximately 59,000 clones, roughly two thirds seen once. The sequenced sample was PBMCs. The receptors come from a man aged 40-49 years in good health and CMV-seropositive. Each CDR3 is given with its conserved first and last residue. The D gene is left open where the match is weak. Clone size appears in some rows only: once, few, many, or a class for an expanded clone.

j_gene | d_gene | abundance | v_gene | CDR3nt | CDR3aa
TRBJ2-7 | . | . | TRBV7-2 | TGTGCCAGCAGCGGGGGGGGCTTTTCGCAATCCTACGAGCAGTACTTC | CASSGGGFSQSYEQYF
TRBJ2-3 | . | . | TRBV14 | TGTGCCAGCAGCGAGGGAGACTTTACAGATACGCAGTATTTT | CASSEGDFTDTQYF
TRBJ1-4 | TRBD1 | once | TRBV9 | TGTGCCAGCAGCCCACAGGGGACAGGGAATGAAAAACTGTTTTTT | CASSPQGTGNEKLFF
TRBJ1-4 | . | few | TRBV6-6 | TGTGCCAGCAGCCAACAGGGTGTAGGTGAAAAACTGTTTTTT | CASSQQGVGEKLFF
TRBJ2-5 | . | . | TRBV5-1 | TGCGCCAGCAGCATTCATCAGGAGACCCAGTACTTC | CASSIHQETQYF
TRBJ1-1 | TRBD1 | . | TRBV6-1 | TGTGCCAGCAGGCGAGGACAGGGACAAGCTTTCTTT | CASRRGQGQAFF
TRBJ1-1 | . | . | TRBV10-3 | TGTGCCATCGTCGGCACAGTCTTGGGTATCACTGAAGCTTTCTTT | CAIVGTVLGITEAFF
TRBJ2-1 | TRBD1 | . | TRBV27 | TGTGCCAGCAGTTTTCTTGATCCGGGACAGGGGAACAATGAGCAGTTCTTC | CASSFLDPGQGNNEQFF
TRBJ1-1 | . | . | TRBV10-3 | TGTGCCATCAAGAGGGAAGACACTGAAGCTTTCTTT | CAIKREDTEAFF
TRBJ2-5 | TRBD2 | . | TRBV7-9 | TGTGCCAGCAGCTCCGGGACTAGCGGGGTTAACCAGTACTTC | CASSSGTSGVNQYF
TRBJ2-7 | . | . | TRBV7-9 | TGTGCCAGCAGCTTAGCGGGCTTCTTCTTCTACGAGCAGTACTTC | CASSLAGFFFYEQYF
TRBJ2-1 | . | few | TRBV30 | TGTGCCTGGAGTTTTAATCACAGAGACAATGAGCAGTTCTTC | CAWSFNHRDNEQFF
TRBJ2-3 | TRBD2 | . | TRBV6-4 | TGTGCCAGCGCACAGCGGGAGGACACAGATACGCAGTATTTT | CASAQREDTDTQYF
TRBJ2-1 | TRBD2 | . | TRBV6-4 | TGTGCCAGCAGTGACGAAGCGGGAACAATGAGCATGGTCTTC | CASSDEAGTMSMVF
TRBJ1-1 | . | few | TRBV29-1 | TGCAGCGTTGATCGGGGGTTGAACACTGAAGCTTTCTTT | CSVDRGLNTEAFF
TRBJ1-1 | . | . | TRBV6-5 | TGTGCCAGCAGTTCCACCAGGGGCCGGAGCACTGAAGCTTTCTTT | CASSSTRGRSTEAFF
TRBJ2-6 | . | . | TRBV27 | TGTGCCAGCAGTAAACAGAGCTCTGGGGCCAACGTCCTGACTTTC | CASSKQSSGANVLTF
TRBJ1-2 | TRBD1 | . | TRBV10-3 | TGTGCCATCAGTGAATCGACAGGGGAGCATGGCTACACCTTC | CAISESTGEHGYTF
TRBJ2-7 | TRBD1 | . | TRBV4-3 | TGCGCCAGCAGCCAAGGGCTGGGGACAGGGGTATACGAGCAGTACTTC | CASSQGLGTGVYEQYF
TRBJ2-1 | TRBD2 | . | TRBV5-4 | TGTGCCAGCAGCTTGGTCACTAGCGGGAACAATGAGCAGTTCTTC | CASSLVTSGNNEQFF
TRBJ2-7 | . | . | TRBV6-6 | TGTGCCAGCAGCCTGGACGGGAGCACCTACGAGCAGTACTTC | CASSLDGSTYEQYF
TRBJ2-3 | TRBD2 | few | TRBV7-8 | TGTGCCAGCAGCTTTGGGACTAGCGGAACAGATACGCAGTATTTT | CASSFGTSGTDTQYF
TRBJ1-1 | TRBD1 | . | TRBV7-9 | TGTGCCAGCAGCTTTTCCGGGACAGCTACGAACACTGAAGCTTTCTTT | CASSFSGTATNTEAFF
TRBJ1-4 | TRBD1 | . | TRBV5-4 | TGTGCCAGCAGCTTGGACAGGGGTAATGAAAAACTGTTTTTT | CASSLDRGNEKLFF
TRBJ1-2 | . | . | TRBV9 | TGTGCCAGCAGCGTAGGGGAGGGGAGGAACTATGGCTACACCTTC | CASSVGEGRNYGYTF
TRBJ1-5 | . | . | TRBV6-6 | TGTGCCAGCAGCTCGGGGGCGGGGGGTAGTCAGCCCCAGCATTTT | CASSSGAGGSQPQHF
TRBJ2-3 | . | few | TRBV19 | TGTGCCACCACGATGCGCCCTACGCAGGGCGGCGGAGATACGCAGTATTTT | CATTMRPTQGGGDTQYF
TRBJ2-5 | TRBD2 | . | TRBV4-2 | TGTGCCAGCAGCCCTTGGACTAGCGGGCCGACCCAGTACTTC | CASSPWTSGPTQYF
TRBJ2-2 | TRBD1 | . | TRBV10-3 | TGTGCCATCAGTACAAATCAGGGGGCGACCGGGGAGCTGTTTTTT | CAISTNQGATGELFF
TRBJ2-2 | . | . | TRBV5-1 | TGCGCCAGCAGCGAGACAGCCCTCCTTAACACCGGGGAGCTGTTTTTT | CASSETALLNTGELFF
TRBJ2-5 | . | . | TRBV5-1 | TGCGCCAGCAGCCTCTCTACTAGAGGAGAGACCCAGTACTTC | CASSLSTRGETQYF
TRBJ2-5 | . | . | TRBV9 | TGTGCCAGCAGCGTAGTCCCTATAGGGACGTCGACTAGGAAGGAGACCCAGTACTTC | CASSVVPIGTSTRKETQYF
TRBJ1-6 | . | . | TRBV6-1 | TGTGCCAGCACCCCGGCAGGGGTGTCACCCCTCCACTTT | CASTPAGVSPLHF
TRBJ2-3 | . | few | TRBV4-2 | TGTGCCAGCAGCCGCAGTGGGGGGGGCTTCACAGATACGCAGTATTTT | CASSRSGGGFTDTQYF
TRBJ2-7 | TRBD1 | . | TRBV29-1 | TGCAGCGTTGACGGACAGGGGGGCTACGAGCAGTACTTC | CSVDGQGGYEQYF
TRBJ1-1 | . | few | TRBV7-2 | TGTGCCAGCAGCATGGGACAGAACACTGAAGCTTTCTTT | CASSMGQNTEAFF
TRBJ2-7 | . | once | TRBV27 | TGTGCCAGCAGTCCTCTGGGTTCCAGGGATTCCTACGAGCAGTACTTC | CASSPLGSRDSYEQYF
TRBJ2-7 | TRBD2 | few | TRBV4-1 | TGCGCCAGCGCACAAGCCTACACTAGCGGCCCCTCCTACGAGCAGTACTTC | CASAQAYTSGPSYEQYF
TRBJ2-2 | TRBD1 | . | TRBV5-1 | TGCGCCAGCAGCTCCCCGACAGGGCCCTCTACCGGGGAGCTGTTTTTT | CASSSPTGPSTGELFF
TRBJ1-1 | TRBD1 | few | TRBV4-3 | TGCGCCAGCAGCTTGGGACAGGTAAACACTGAAGCTTTCTTT | CASSLGQVNTEAFF
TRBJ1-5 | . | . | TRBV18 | TGTGCCAGCTCACCACAAACGGGTAGCAATCAGCCCCAGCATTTT | CASSPQTGSNQPQHF
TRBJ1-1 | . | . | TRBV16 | TGTGCCAGCAGCCGACAGACTAACACTGAAGCTTTCTTT | CASSRQTNTEAFF
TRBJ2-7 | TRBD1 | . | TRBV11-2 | TGTGCCAGCAGCCCATTAAGTCGGACAGGCCCCTACGAGCAGTACTTC | CASSPLSRTGPYEQYF
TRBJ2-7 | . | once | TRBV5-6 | TGTGCCAGCAGCTTGGCGGTCCCTCCGGTCGAGCAGTACTTC | CASSLAVPPVEQYF
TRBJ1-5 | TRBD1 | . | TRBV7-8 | TGTGCCAGCAGCTTAGTAGGGACAGCGAGCAATCAGCCCCAGCATTTT | CASSLVGTASNQPQHF
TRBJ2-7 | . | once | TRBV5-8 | TGTGCCAGCAGCTTCGGGACAAACTCCTACGAGCAGTACTTC | CASSFGTNSYEQYF
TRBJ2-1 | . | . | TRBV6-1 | TGTGCCAGCAGTGATGGCAGGGGTAATTACAATGAGCAGTTCTTC | CASSDGRGNYNEQFF
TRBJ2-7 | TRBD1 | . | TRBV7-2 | TGTGCCAGCAGCACCGCCTCGGGACAGCAATACGAGCAGTACTTC | CASSTASGQQYEQYF
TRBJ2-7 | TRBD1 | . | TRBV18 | TGTGCCAGCTCACCGGCAGGGGGCTCCTACGAGCAGTACTTC | CASSPAGGSYEQYF
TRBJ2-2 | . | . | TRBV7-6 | TGTGCCAGCAGCCCCCCACTAGGGGGTAAGGCCGGGGAGCTGTTTTTT | CASSPPLGGKAGELFF
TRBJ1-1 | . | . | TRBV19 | TGTGCCAGTAAGAAGGCAGGTCGTGATATCATTGCGACTGAAGCTTTCTTT | CASKKAGRDIIATEAFF
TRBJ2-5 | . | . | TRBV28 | TGTGCCAGCAGTTTAAGGCAACGCACTAAAGAGACCCAGTACTTC | CASSLRQRTKETQYF
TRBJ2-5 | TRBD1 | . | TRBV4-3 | TGCGCCAGCAGCCAAGGCCCCGGGACAGGGGAGACCCAGTACTTC | CASSQGPGTGETQYF
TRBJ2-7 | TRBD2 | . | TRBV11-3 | TGTGCCAGCAGCCCGACCGGGACTAATGAGCAGTACTTC | CASSPTGTNEQYF
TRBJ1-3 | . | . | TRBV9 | TGTGCCAGCAGCCCCCCGGGGTCTGGAAACACCATATATTTT | CASSPPGSGNTIYF